The 4 T cell receptor beta chains listed next were all sequenced from one sample in a study of regulatory T cells. Amplification used 52 TRBV primers and 13 TRBJ primers. Clones were sequenced by immunoSEQ multiplex PCR, and TCRdb holds only the in-frame ones, with some missing. The data show about 23,000 clones, approximately 90% seen once. Their antigens remain unidentified. Study-level results: Hydrophobic residues at CDR3 positions 6 and 7 were enriched in conventional CD4+ T cells of CD3G-deficient patients.

Sequenced material: conventional CD4+ T cells sorted from blood. These receptors all stem from a child aged 10-17 years with CD3G deficiency.

The V call is TRBV5-1, the J call TRBJ2-7; 12 positions match TRBD1. The CDR3 runs 14 residues. Per the germline V gene, CDR1 is SGHRS and CDR2 is YFSETQ. Trimming at V came to 4 bases and at J to 6 bases, leaving 5 bases not matched to a gene. CDR3: CASSAGQGASEQYF. CDR3 coding DNA: TGCGCCAGCAGCGCGGGACAGGGGGCGTCCGAGCAGTACTTC.

This clone was picked up one time. The rearrangement links TRBV28 to TRBJ2-7; D may be TRBD1 (5 bases). Germline values: CDR1 MDHEN, CDR2 SYDVKM. The CDR3 sequence is 18 residues long. V gave up 3 bases and J gave up 1 base, with 22 bases separating them. CDR3 DNA sequence: TGTGCCAGCAGTTTTTCCCTCAAAGCAGGACAAAAATCCTACGAGCAGTACTTC. Translating gives CASSFSLKAGQKSYEQYF. The full variable domain, rest sourced from reference TRBV28 and TRBJ2-7, is DVKVTQSSRYLVKRTGEKVFLECVQDMDHENMFWYRQDPGLGLRLIYFSYDVKMKEKGDIPEGYSVSREKKERFSLILESASTNQTSMYLCASSFSLKAGQKSYEQYFGPGTRLTVT.

This clone was found once. CDR3 loop: CASRKGGVGTDTQYF. In nucleotides, the CDR3 is TGCGCCAGCAGGAAAGGGGGCGTAGGCACAGATACGCAGTATTTT. V gene TRBV5-1 combines with J gene TRBJ2-3; 7 positions match TRBD1. Per germline, CDR1 SGHRS and CDR2 YFSETQ. This CDR3 region has 15 residues. Unmatched junction bases numbered 7, after V lost 5 bases and J lost 1 base.

The CDR3 reads CASSFDSYEQYF. The CDR3 coding sequence is TGTGCCAGCAGCTTTGACTCCTACGAGCAGTACTTC. The J gene is TRBJ2-7, the V gene TRBV7-9; D is undetermined. V was trimmed by 3 bases and J by 0 bases, leaving 3 bases between them. Germline V CDR1 and CDR2: SEHNR, FQNEAQ (reference sequence). This CDR3 has 12 residues.